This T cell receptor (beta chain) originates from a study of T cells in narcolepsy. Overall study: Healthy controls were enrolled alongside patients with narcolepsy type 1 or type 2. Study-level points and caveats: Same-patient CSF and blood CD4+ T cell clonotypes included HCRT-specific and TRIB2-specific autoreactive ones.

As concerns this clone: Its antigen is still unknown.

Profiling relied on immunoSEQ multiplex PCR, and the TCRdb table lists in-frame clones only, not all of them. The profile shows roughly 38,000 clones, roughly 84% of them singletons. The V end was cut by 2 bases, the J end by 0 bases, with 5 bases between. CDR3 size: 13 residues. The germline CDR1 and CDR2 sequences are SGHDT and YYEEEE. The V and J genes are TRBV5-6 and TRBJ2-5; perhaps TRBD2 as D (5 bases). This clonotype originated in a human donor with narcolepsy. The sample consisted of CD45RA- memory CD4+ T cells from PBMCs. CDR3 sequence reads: CASSLLDQETQYF. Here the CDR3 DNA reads TGTGCCAGCAGCTTACTAGACCAAGAGACCCAGTACTTC.